A few counts support the clone carrying this TCR beta chain. Its target is not known. Trimming stripped 5 bases from V and 6 bases from J, with 11 bases between. Germline-derived CDR1 and CDR2 are SGHDT and YYEEEE. The CDR3 is made up of 12 amino acids. The record originates from a study of T-cell memory formation after mild COVID-19. Points from the study as a whole: Specificity for SARS-CoV-2 was not confirmed among the second-wave clones peaking on day 37. Pre-infection memory held some responding clones, suggesting pre-existing cross-reactive T cells responded. Shrinking CD4+ clones resided mostly in CM and EM, and CD8+ ones in EMRA.

TCRdb reprocessed the 5' RACE reads via MiXCR and lists one record per CDR3 protein. The table records about half a million distinct CDR3 sequences, over 15% of them present only once. The specimen was PBMCs or a T cell subset sorted from them (not recorded which). This clonotype was sampled from an adult woman who had mild COVID-19 (a few samples of this study predate the infection). Cell type and time point are not known. V is TRBV5-6 and J is TRBJ1-2; perhaps TRBD1 as D (6 bases). The CDR3 nucleotides read TGTGCCAGCAGTAAACGACAGGATGGCTACACCTTC. This gives the protein CASSKRQDGYTF.